Below, 5 T cell receptor beta chains from the same sample are listed, as sequenced in a study of blood T cell repertoires in COVID-19. Using immunoSEQ multiplex PCR, the repertoire was profiled, and TCRdb retains in-frame clones only, with some absent. Here the sample spans 90,000 to 120,000 clones, over 75% being singletons. What was sequenced was peripheral blood. Source of these receptors: a human donor in a cohort sampled during active COVID-19.

The J gene is TRBJ1-2, the V gene TRBV27, with D maybe TRBD1 (5 bases). V was trimmed by 2 bases and J by 9 bases, leaving 10 bases between them. In germline, CDR1 is MNHEY, CDR2 SMNVEV (reference sequence). This CDR3 region has 12 residues. The CDR3 DNA reads as TGTGCCAGCAGTTTAAAAGGGGTCAGCTACACCTTC. Protein sequence: CASSLKGVSYTF.

The sample holds a few counts of this clone. The rearrangement links TRBV6-5 to TRBJ1-5; the D gene is possibly TRBD1 (5 bases). Trimming shortened V by 4 bases and J by 7 bases, and 20 bases separated the two germline ends. The CDR3 has 16 amino acids. Germline-derived CDR1 and CDR2 are MNHEY and SVGAGI. CDR3 protein: CASSSVGVSVGQPQHF. For the CDR3, the DNA is TGTGCCAGCAGTTCGGTAGGGGTCTCGGTAGGACAGCCCCAGCATTTT.

This clone was counted once. The chain links TRBV28 to TRBJ1-2, with 7 bases matching TRBD1. The CDR3 is made up of 16 amino acids. J gave up 4 bases and V 5 bases, and 13 bases lay outside the gene matches. CDR1 is MDHEN and CDR2 is SYDVKM in the germline V gene. CDR3 loop: CASSQWDSLMGYGYTF. CDR3 nucleotide sequence: TGTGCCAGCAGTCAGTGGGACAGCCTCATGGGCTATGGCTACACCTTC.

The V gene is TRBV19, the J gene TRBJ1-5, with TRBD1 identical over 7 bases. CDR1 and CDR2 (germline): LNHDA, SQIVND (reference sequence). Trimming took 5 bases from V and 6 from J; bases not matched to a gene: 4. The CDR3 consists of 13 residues. The CDR3 coding sequence is TGTGCCAGTAGTGCAGGGGGAGGTCAGCCCCAGCATTTT. This encodes CASSAGGGQPQHF.

This chain uses TRBV7-2 with TRBJ1-4; D gene unclear. This CDR3 spans 15 amino acids. The V end lost 1 base, the J end lost 4 bases, and 10 bases lay between the germline ends. CDR1 and CDR2 (germline): SGHTA, FQGNSA. The CDR3 bases are TGTGCCAGCAGCTTAGTTGCGGCCCTTAATGAAAAACTGTTTTTT. This sequence encodes CASSLVAALNEKLFF.